These T cell receptor beta chains were read from a single sample in a study of Ad26.COV2.S vaccination and SARS-CoV-2 variants. This table comes from immunoSEQ multiplex PCR, and its TCRdb copy is limited to in-frame clones, with some not included. The table lists about 180,000 clones, around 90% of them singletons. The sample in question was peripheral blood, obtained after recovery from COVID-19. These receptors originate from a human donor who had recovered from COVID-19. Each CDR3 is given with its conserved first and last residue.

v_gene	CDR3aa
TRBV7-2	CASTPDSGRETQYF
TRBV3-1/TRBV3-2	CASSHERTGGSNEQFF
TRBV18	CASSPATGLTDTQYF
TRBV11-1	CASSSGAGTQYF
TRBV27	CASSPLPIAGSSYEQYF
TRBV28	CATERHRAYNEQFF
TRBV9	CASSADDRGRNFGYTF
TRBV7-9	CASSSSRARSKNIQYF
TRBV6-5	CATGGNTEAFF
TRBV5-4	CASTIDLGYGYTF
TRBV10-3	CAISDRDRGTNQPQHF
TRBV19	CASSIAGGTYEQYF
TRBV7-2	CASSPTGRLSSGANVLTF
TRBV9	CASSVGWGLEEKLFF
TRBV27	CASSFHETNYGYTF
TRBV11-1	CASSSPGLRTGELFF
TRBV7-3	CAFRVANEKLFF
TRBV10-3	CAISESRTSGYEQYF